A selection of T cell receptor beta chains follows, all from one sample in a study of identical twins. From the 5' RACE reads, TCRdb called clonotypes with MiXCR, one entry per CDR3 protein. The repertoire includes about 520,000 distinct CDR3 sequences, 22% of them detected once, and about 0.91% sits in the top ten. These same records also appear under a second study, on T cells expressing NK-cell markers.

Specimen: CD4+ T cells sorted from blood. The receptors derive from a woman between 18 and 29 years old in good health. The CDR3 runs from the conserved cysteine through the conserved F or W. The D gene is left open where the match is weak. Part of the rows lack a size; the others show once, few, many or a class for expanded clones.

TRBJ2-1	.	TRBV6-2/TRBV6-3	.	TGTGCCAGCACTCGAAGGGGGTTTGGGAATGAGCAGTTCTTC	CASTRRGFGNEQFF
TRBJ2-5	few	TRBV29-1	.	TGCAGCGGCCAGGACCATGGAGAGACCCAGTACTTC	CSGQDHGETQYF
TRBJ2-1	few	TRBV30	TRBD2	TGTGCCCGTAGGTCGGCGGGAGTGCGTGAGCAGTTCTTC	CARRSAGVREQFF
TRBJ2-5	few	TRBV5-1	.	TGCGCCAGCAGCTTGGACTTAGCGACCCAGTACTTC	CASSLDLATQYF
TRBJ2-3	.	TRBV7-3	.	TGTGCCAGCAGCATAAACCGGGTTAACGCAGATACGCAGTATTTT	CASSINRVNADTQYF
TRBJ1-5	.	TRBV7-9	.	TGTGCCAGCAGCTTACAGGCCGATCAGCCCCAGCATTTT	CASSLQADQPQHF
TRBJ1-5	few	TRBV5-5	TRBD1	TGTGCCAGCAGCGCGTCAGGGGGCGTCAATCAGCCCCAGCATTTT	CASSASGGVNQPQHF
TRBJ1-6	few	TRBV15	.	TGTGCCACCAGGTCGGAGGGTACTTCACCCCTCCACTTT	CATRSEGTSPLHF
TRBJ1-2	.	TRBV6-1	.	TGTGCCAGCAGTCCATTTCCTACAGCTATCTATGGCTACACCTTC	CASSPFPTAIYGYTF
TRBJ2-1	many	TRBV5-5	TRBD2	TGTGCCAGCAGCTTAGCGGGGGGAAGCAATGAGCAGTTCTTC	CASSLAGGSNEQFF
TRBJ2-1	few	TRBV12-3/TRBV12-4	.	TGTGCCAGCCAGATTTCCCCCTACAATGAGCAGTTCTTC	CASQISPYNEQFF
TRBJ2-3	.	TRBV20-1	.	TGCAGTGCTAGAGATTGGGCAGGCGGCACAGATACGCAGTATTTT	CSARDWAGGTDTQYF
TRBJ1-4	few	TRBV27	TRBD1	TGTGCCAGCAGGAGACAGGGAGGAGGAGAAAAACTGTTTTTT	CASRRQGGGEKLFF
TRBJ2-5	few	TRBV27	TRBD2	TGTGCCAGCAGTACAAAGACTAGCTCGGAGACCCAGTACTTC	CASSTKTSSETQYF
TRBJ1-2	few	TRBV4-2	.	TGTGCCAGCAGCCAAGATACGGCTAACTATGGCTACACCTTC	CASSQDTANYGYTF
TRBJ2-3	.	TRBV20-1	.	TGCAGTGCAATCCCGCGGGGTGCTACGCAGTATTTT	CSAIPRGATQYF
TRBJ2-7	.	TRBV5-1	.	TGCGCCAGCAAGCTGGGCCCCTCCCCATACGAGCAGTACTTC	CASKLGPSPYEQYF